Presented here are 28 T cell receptor beta chains from one specimen sequenced in a study of graft-versus-host responses after intestinal transplantation (TCRdb year 2021). Libraries were made using the immunoSEQ multiplex PCR assay. The clones in this table, taken by TCRdb from immuneACCESS, are in-frame only. Not every clone is retained; where verified, under half of the shortfall comes from an unresolved V gene, and the cause of the rest is unknown. Recorded for this sample are roughly 3,000 clones; roughly 91% of them occurred a single time. Together, the top ten hold roughly 4% of the sample. Material: bone marrow, obtained approximately 56 weeks after transplant. The receptors originated from a human patient who received an intestinal transplant, so some T cells may come from the graft donor.

The rearrangement links TRBV6-5 to TRBJ2-3, with unresolved D. Germline lookup yields CDR1 MNHEY and CDR2 SVGAGI. The CDR3 covers 14 residues. V lost 0 bases to trimming and J lost 3 bases, with 7 bases between them. This CDR3 reads CASSYSILTDTQYF. CDR3 bases: TGTGCCAGCAGTTACTCGATCCTAACAGATACGCAGTATTTT.

This clone was detected only once. The chain recombines TRBV6-6 with TRBJ1-1; D may be TRBD1 (5 bases). Germline lookup yields CDR1 MNHNY and CDR2 SVGAGI (reference sequence). The V and J ends lost 6 bases and 3 bases respectively, with 5 bases between them. CDR3 size: 11 residues. The CDR3 region is CASRGDTEAFF. CDR3 coding DNA: TGTGCCAGCAGGGGGGACACTGAAGCTTTCTTT.

V and J are TRBV29-1 and TRBJ2-1, with a tentative D call TRBD1 (5 bases). Trimming left V 4 bases short and J 10 bases short, with 26 bases between. The CDR3 has 16 residues. Germline values: CDR1 SQVTM, CDR2 ANQGSEA. In DNA form, the CDR3 reads TGCAGCGTTGTGGGGCTCCCTCGTCAAAATGTGTTGGAGCAGTTCTTC. Amino acids: CSVVGLPRQNVLEQFF.

V and J are TRBV7-2 and TRBJ2-5, with D possibly being TRBD1 (5 bases). With 6 bases removed from V and 5 bases from J, the gap between germline ends came to 13 bases. The germline V gene has CDR1 SGHTA and CDR2 FQGNSA. The CDR3 runs 13 residues. CDR3 in DNA: TGTGCCAGCAGTCTCAGGGTTGTGGAGACCCAGTACTTC. Translated, it gives CASSLRVVETQYF.

V is TRBV6-1 and J is TRBJ2-5; D unclear. The V end was cut by 1 base, the J end by 1 base, with 13 bases between. This CDR3 is built from 16 residues. CDR1 is MNHNS and CDR2 is SASEGT in the germline V gene. In nucleotides, the CDR3 is TGTGCCAGCAGTGAAGAGCCAGGACCTATCCAAGAGACCCAGTACTTC. It translates to CASSEEPGPIQETQYF.

The CDR3, as DNA: TGTGCCAGCAGCTTAGCCCCTAGCACGGGCACAGATACGCAGTATTTT. It specifies CASSLAPSTGTDTQYF. The V gene is TRBV7-8, the J gene TRBJ2-3, with D perhaps TRBD2 (5 bases). Deletions cut 0 bases from V and 1 base from J, with 11 bases between. The germline V gene encodes CDR1 SGHVS and CDR2 FQNEAQ. This CDR3 has 16 residues. Full variable domain (missing parts from reference TRBV7-8 and TRBJ2-3): GAGVSQSPRYKVAKRGQDVALRCDPISGHVSLFWYQQALGQGPEFLTYFQNEAQLDKSGLPSDRFFAERPEGSVSTLKIQRTQQEDSAVYLCASSLAPSTGTDTQYFGPGTRLTVL.

The gene calls are TRBV9 and TRBJ2-3; TRBD2 matches 7 bases. V lost 4 bases and J lost 2; bases outside the gene matches: 7. Germline V lookup: CDR1 SGDLS, CDR2 YYNGEE. This CDR3 has 15 residues. The CDR3 sequence is CASSPSGRNTDTQYF. The CDR3 nucleotides are TGTGCCAGCAGCCCTAGCGGACGTAACACAGATACGCAGTATTTT.

V is TRBV5-1 and J is TRBJ2-7, with D possibly being TRBD2 (5 bases). Deletions cut 6 bases from V and 3 bases from J, with 13 bases between. Germline V gene sequence: CDR1 SGHRS, CDR2 YFSETQ. The CDR3 runs 13 residues. The CDR3 sequence: CASKRGEGYEQYF. In DNA, the CDR3 is TGCGCCAGCAAACGGGGAGAAGGCTACGAGCAGTACTTC.

The rearrangement links TRBV4-2 to TRBJ2-7, with TRBD2 identical over 13 bases. The V gene end was trimmed by 4 bases and the J gene end by 2 bases; junction bases not matched to a gene: 5. Germline loops: CDR1 LGHNA, CDR2 YNFKEQ. CDR3 size: 16 residues. The CDR3 DNA is TGTGCCAGCAGCCCCACGACTAGCGGGAGGACCTACGAGCAGTACTTC. Protein sequence: CASSPTTSGRTYEQYF.

The chain is built from TRBV15 and TRBJ2-3, with no clear D. This CDR3 has 11 amino acids. The germline V gene has CDR1 LNHNV and CDR2 YYDKDF (reference sequence). The V end lost 0 bases, the J end lost 6 bases, and 1 base lay between the germline ends. DNA of the CDR3: TGTGCCACCAGCAGAGACGATACGCAGTATTTT. Translation: CATSRDDTQYF.

This CDR3 reads CASSLSRTSGSYEQYF. In DNA, the CDR3 is TGTGCCAGCAGCCTCTCTCGGACTAGCGGGAGTTACGAGCAGTACTTC. The genes are TRBV7-9 and TRBJ2-7; TRBD2 agrees at 13 bases. Germline V gives CDR1 SEHNR, CDR2 FQNEAQ (reference sequence). V dropped 5 bases and J dropped 4; count of bases not matched to a gene: 8. This CDR3 spans 16 amino acids.

The V gene is TRBV28, the J gene TRBJ2-7; D tentatively fits TRBD1 or TRBD2 (5 bases each). This CDR3 contains 13 residues. The V gene's germline CDR1 is MDHEN and CDR2 SYDVKM. V lost 3 bases, J lost 2 bases, and 8 bases lay in between. The CDR3 reads CASSFQGAYEQYF. The CDR3 DNA sequence: TGTGCCAGCAGTTTTCAGGGAGCCTACGAGCAGTACTTC.

The chain employs TRBV4-1 and TRBJ1-5; a possible D gene is TRBD1 (5 bases). The CDR3 contains 14 residues. With 1 base removed from V and 6 bases from J, the gap between germline ends came to 10 bases. Germline assignment: CDR1 MGHRA and CDR2 YSYEKL. This CDR3 is CASSQVGVLQPQHF. The CDR3 DNA reads as TGCGCCAGCAGCCAAGTGGGGGTGCTTCAGCCCCAGCATTTT.

V gene TRBV11-2 combines with J gene TRBJ2-5; D gene unclear. Germline assignment: CDR1 SGHAT and CDR2 FQNNGV. The V and J ends lost 5 bases and 5 bases respectively, with 12 bases between them. CDR3 length: 13 amino acids. CDR3 residues: CASSHRFVETQYF. For the CDR3, the DNA is TGTGCCAGCAGCCACCGCTTCGTGGAGACCCAGTACTTC.

The chain carries TRBV4-2 and TRBJ2-5, with 10 nucleotides matching TRBD1. Germline V gene sequence: CDR1 LGHNA, CDR2 YNFKEQ. The CDR3 totals 16 residues. J lost 2 bases, V lost 4 bases, and 7 bases had no gene match. CDR3 in amino acids: CASSRSGTGVQETQYF. The CDR3 DNA is TGTGCCAGCAGCCGCTCCGGGACAGGGGTTCAAGAGACCCAGTACTTC.

This clone has a single count. The J gene is TRBJ1-5, the V gene TRBV2; 10 positions agree with TRBD1. CDR3 length: 18 residues. Trimming at V came to 5 bases and at J to 0 bases, leaving 10 bases not matched to a gene. Germline loops: CDR1 SNHLY, CDR2 FYNNEI. The CDR3 loop is CASSRTGGTSDSNQPQHF. The CDR3 DNA is TGTGCCAGCAGTAGGACAGGGGGGACGTCGGATAGCAATCAGCCCCAGCATTTT.

V gene TRBV6-4 combines with J gene TRBJ2-1; 10 positions agree with TRBD2. CDR1 and CDR2 from the germline V gene are MRHNA and SNTAGT. The J segment lost 6 bases and the V segment lost 3 bases, leaving 8 bases of the junction unmatched. CDR3 length: 16 amino acids. CDR3 region: CASSEFGLAGVNEQFF. The CDR3 DNA reads as TGTGCCAGCAGTGAATTCGGGCTAGCGGGAGTCAATGAGCAGTTCTTC.

This clone has just one count. This sequence joins TRBV4-1 and TRBJ2-2; 9 positions match TRBD1. This CDR3 is 15 amino acids long. With V trimmed by 2 bases and J by 4 bases, 2 bases remained unmatched. Germline-derived CDR1 and CDR2 are MGHRA and YSYEKL. For the CDR3, the DNA is TGCGCCAGCAGCCAAAACAGGGGGCTCACCGGGGAGCTGTTTTTT. Protein: CASSQNRGLTGELFF.

About this clone itself: The junction differs from germline at one of its ends, possibly a read error. The rearrangement joins TRBV7-7 to TRBJ2-7; tentative D call: TRBD1 (5 bases). Germline CDR1 is SSHAT and CDR2 is FNYEAQ (reference sequence). This CDR3 contains 13 residues. The CDR3 is CASSLGVGVEQYF. In DNA form, the CDR3 reads TGTGCTAGCAGCTTAGGTGTAGGGGTCGAGCAGTACTTC.

The V gene is TRBV10-3, the J gene TRBJ2-1; 11 positions match TRBD2. The CDR3 consists of 18 residues. In germline, CDR1 is ENHRY, CDR2 SYGVKD. With V trimmed by 6 bases and J by 6 bases, 16 bases remained unmatched. In nucleotides, the CDR3 is TGTGCCATCAGACCAGCCCAAGGGGCTAGCGGGAGGTTCAATGAGCAGTTCTTC. Encoded protein: CAIRPAQGASGRFNEQFF.

The V and J genes are TRBV21-1 and TRBJ1-5. TRBV21-1 corresponds to a pseudogene. The CDR3 sequence is 17 residues long. The CDR3 nucleotides are TGTGCCAGCAGCCAAGCCATAGTACATTGGCATCATCAGCCCCAGCATTTT. This encodes CASSQAIVHWHHQPQHF.

The chain recombines TRBV6-5 with TRBJ2-1; D is ambiguous. Trimming took off 2 bases at V and 0 bases at J, with 11 bases between the two ends. Germline V gene sequence: CDR1 MNHEY, CDR2 SVGAGI. The CDR3 loop spans 16 amino acids. Here the CDR3 DNA reads TGTGCCAGCAGTTACGTTCCGGAAAGCTCCTACAATGAGCAGTTCTTC. Amino acids: CASSYVPESSYNEQFF.

J is TRBJ1-1 and V is TRBV7-9; the D gene is possibly TRBD1 (5 bases). V dropped 3 bases and J dropped 6 bases, with 14 bases sitting between them. The CDR3 has 14 residues. CDR1 is SEHNR and CDR2 is FQNEAQ in the germline V gene (reference sequence). CDR3 sequence: CASSFTGSKSEAFF. The CDR3 DNA sequence: TGTGCCAGCAGCTTCACAGGATCCAAATCTGAAGCTTTCTTT.

The V and J genes are TRBV28 and TRBJ2-2; D is unresolved. Germline V gives CDR1 MDHEN, CDR2 SYDVKM. Trimming took 5 bases from V and 0 from J, leaving 13 bases between them. The CDR3 runs to 16 residues. The CDR3 DNA sequence: TGTGCCAGCAGTCCACCCCTGGCGGCGAACACCGGGGAGCTGTTTTTT. Amino acids: CASSPPLAANTGELFF.

The chain recombines TRBV30 with TRBJ1-2; TRBD1 is a possible D gene (6 bases). Germline V lookup: CDR1 GTSNPN, CDR2 SVGIG (reference sequence). The CDR3 is made up of 13 amino acids. V lost 2 bases to trimming and J lost 4 bases, with 11 bases between them. CDR3: CAWSPGQLYGYTF. CDR3 in DNA: TGTGCCTGGAGTCCGGGACAACTCTATGGCTACACCTTC. The whole variable domain, filled in from reference TRBV30 and TRBJ1-2, reads SQTIHQWPATLVQPVGSPLSLECTVEGTSNPNLYWYRQAAGRGLQLLFYSVGIGQISSEVPQNLSASRPQDRQFILSSKKLLLSDSGFYLCAWSPGQLYGYTFGSGTRLTVV.

The chain employs TRBV6-4 and TRBJ2-2; TRBD1 matches 8 bases. Germline lookup yields CDR1 MRHNA and CDR2 SNTAGT. The V and J ends lost 3 bases and 1 base, in that order; junction bases with no gene match: 1. The CDR3 spans 15 residues. The CDR3 bases are TGTGCCAGCAGTGAAGGACAGGGGAACACCGGGGAGCTGTTTTTT. The encoded protein is CASSEGQGNTGELFF.

This chain links TRBV25-1 with TRBJ2-7, with D perhaps matching TRBD1 or TRBD2 (5 bases each). This CDR3 has 14 residues. Trimming pared 6 bases from V and 2 bases from J, leaving 14 bases between. Germline CDR1 MGHDK, CDR2 SYGVNS. CDR3 sequence (DNA): TGTGCCAGCAGCGATGGGGACGGAACCTACGAGCAGTACTTC. This codes for CASSDGDGTYEQYF.

The V call is TRBV7-9, the J call TRBJ2-7, with D possibly TRBD1 on 5 matching bases. The CDR3 sequence is 14 residues long. Germline CDR1 and CDR2: SEHNR and FQNEAQ (reference sequence). The ends were cut back, 4 bases at V and 4 bases at J, with 14 bases in the middle. The CDR3 coding sequence is TGTGCCAGCAGCTCGGAAGCAGGGTGGTACGAGCAGTACTTC. Its protein is CASSSEAGWYEQYF.